These 28 T cell receptor beta chains were all obtained from the same sample, sequenced in a study of control samples from healthy donors and cancer patients. Sequenced by immunoSEQ multiplex PCR; TCRdb stores in-frame clones only, minus some. Of approximately 160,000 clones in the sample, 91% were seen once. The material sequenced was blood. These TCRs come from a woman aged 40-49 years in good health.

This clone was observed a few times. A junction end diverges from the germline sequence, so it may reflect a read error. V is TRBV7-2 and J is TRBJ2-5; possible D gene TRBD1, 6 bases. CDR1 and CDR2 (germline): SGHTA, FQGNSA. The CDR3 is made up of 15 amino acids. CDR3 coding DNA: TGTGCCAGCAGCTTATCCTGGGGGCCGCAAGGGACCCAGTACTTC. Translation: CASSLSWGPQGTQYF.

The chain couples TRBV3-1 (or the pseudogene TRBV3-2) to TRBJ2-7; 7 bases fit TRBD1. Trimming at V came to 5 bases and at J to 0 bases, leaving 7 bases not matched to a gene. This CDR3 spans 15 amino acids. The V gene's germline CDR1 is LGHDT and CDR2 YNNKEL (reference sequence). As DNA, the CDR3 is TGTGCCAGCAGCGACGGGACAGAGAGCTCCTACGAGCAGTACTTC. This codes for CASSDGTESSYEQYF.

The rearrangement links TRBV5-1 to TRBJ1-1; TRBD1 is a possible D gene (6 bases). The CDR3 sequence is 14 residues long. Germline CDR1 is SGHRS and CDR2 is YFSETQ. The V gene lost 2 bases and the J gene lost 4 bases, with 12 bases spanning the gap. The CDR3 DNA is TGCGCCAGCAGCTTACAGGGTCGATCCACTGAAGCTTTCTTT. As protein: CASSLQGRSTEAFF.

This clone was seen only once. V and J are TRBV6-5 and TRBJ2-3; no reliable D call. V was shortened by 5 bases and J by 1 base, with 7 bases between the two germline ends. CDR1 is MNHEY, CDR2 SVGAGI, per germline. The CDR3 extends over 13 amino acids. CDR3 DNA sequence: TGTGCCAGCAGTACCCCTGGCACAGATACGCAGTATTTT. As protein: CASSTPGTDTQYF.

The J gene is TRBJ2-1, the V gene TRBV6-1; possibly TRBD2 for D (6 bases). The CDR3 runs 13 residues. V lost 5 bases, J lost 10 bases, and 15 bases lay in between. Germline assignment: CDR1 MNHNS and CDR2 SASEGT. The CDR3 loop reads CASSFVPAGEQFF. CDR3 in DNA: TGTGCCAGCAGTTTCGTCCCGGCGGGGGAGCAGTTCTTC.

The V gene is TRBV27, the J gene TRBJ1-6, with D possibly TRBD1 on 6 matching bases. With 7 bases removed from V and 10 bases from J, the gap between germline ends came to 11 bases. There are 12 residues in the CDR3. Germline V CDR1 and CDR2: MNHEY, SMNVEV (reference sequence). CDR3 nucleotides: TGTGCCAGCACCGAAGGGGGATCACCCCTCCACTTT. This sequence encodes CASTEGGSPLHF.

V is TRBV28 and J is TRBJ1-2; TRBD1 aligns across 7 bases. Germline V lookup: CDR1 MDHEN, CDR2 SYDVKM. This CDR3 contains 13 residues. V was clipped by 10 bases and J by 4 bases; unmatched bases: 9. CDR3 DNA sequence: TGTGCCAACCAAAACCGGGACAGCTATGGCTACACCTTC. Translated: CANQNRDSYGYTF.

The chain has TRBV5-1 and TRBJ1-4, with D unresolved. V was pared by 6 bases and J by 0 bases, with 15 bases between. Germline assignment: CDR1 SGHRS and CDR2 YFSETQ. The CDR3 has 16 amino acids. CDR3 residues: CASNLGPAATNEKLFF. The CDR3 DNA reads TGCGCCAGCAACCTAGGGCCAGCCGCAACTAATGAAAAACTGTTTTTT.

The chain is built from TRBV7-8 and TRBJ1-2; 9 nucleotides match TRBD1. The CDR3 sequence is 15 residues long. V lost 5 bases and J lost 4; bases outside the gene matches: 8. CDR1 and CDR2 (germline): SGHVS, FQNEAQ. DNA of the CDR3: TGTGCCAGCAGCCCCCGGGACAGGGTTTCCTATGGCTACACCTTC. Translating it yields CASSPRDRVSYGYTF.

The sample holds a few counts of this clone. The chain employs TRBV19 and TRBJ1-6; the D gene is possibly TRBD1 (5 bases). This CDR3 comprises 14 residues. Trimming pared 6 bases from V and 9 bases from J, leaving 15 bases between. Germline CDR1 is LNHDA and CDR2 is SQIVND (reference sequence). CDR3 bases: TGTGCCAGTAGGCCATCGGGGCTAAGTTCACCCCTCCACTTT. Protein sequence: CASRPSGLSSPLHF. Combining the CDR3 with reference TRBV19 and TRBJ1-6 gives the whole variable domain DGGITQSPKYLFRKEGQNVTLSCEQNLNHDAMYWYRQDPGQGLRLIYYSQIVNDFQKGDIAEGYSVSREKKESFPLTVTSAQKNPTAFYLCASRPSGLSSPLHFGNGTRLTVT.

The chain has TRBV6-5 and TRBJ1-6; D remains unclear. The CDR3 spans 13 residues. Germline loops: CDR1 MNHEY, CDR2 SVGAGI. Trimming shortened V by 6 bases and J by 9 bases, and 12 bases separated the two germline ends. The CDR3 spells CASSRAEVSPLHF. The CDR3 coding sequence is TGTGCCAGCAGCCGAGCTGAGGTTTCACCCCTCCACTTT.

A single count supports this clone. The rearrangement uses TRBV13 and TRBJ2-1; the D is unclear. The V and J ends lost 1 base and 4 bases respectively, with 5 bases between them. The CDR3 length is 13 residues. Germline values: CDR1 PRHDT, CDR2 FYEKMQ (reference sequence). CDR3 bases: TGTGCCAGCAGCTTAGTCGGTTACAATGAGCAGTTCTTC. It codes for CASSLVGYNEQFF.

The V gene is TRBV2, the J gene TRBJ1-1; D ambiguous. This CDR3 contains 14 residues. In germline, CDR1 is SNHLY, CDR2 FYNNEI. V gave up 6 bases and J gave up 1 base, with 12 bases separating them. The CDR3 loop reads CASRTSGTNTEAFF. The CDR3, as DNA: TGTGCCAGCAGGACAAGCGGAACGAACACTGAAGCTTTCTTT.

The chain employs TRBV5-1 and TRBJ1-2; no reliable D call. CDR1 is SGHRS and CDR2 is YFSETQ in the germline V gene. This CDR3 contains 13 residues. With 6 bases removed from V and 5 bases from J, the gap between germline ends came to 14 bases. The CDR3 sequence: CASTPGYGYGYTF. CDR3 sequence (DNA): TGCGCCAGCACCCCTGGGTACGGGTATGGCTACACCTTC.

J is TRBJ2-7 and V is TRBV5-1; a weak D match, TRBD2 (6 bases). The CDR3 is made up of 14 amino acids. Per germline, CDR1 SGHRS and CDR2 YFSETQ. Trimming stripped 0 bases from V and 7 bases from J, with 14 bases between. DNA for the CDR3: TGCGCCAGCAGCTTGGCCGGAGGGGATCTTGAGCAGTACTTC. This sequence encodes CASSLAGGDLEQYF.

The rearrangement links TRBV6-1 to TRBJ1-5; D gene unclear. Germline CDR1 MNHNS, CDR2 SASEGT. The germline V and J ends were trimmed by 3 bases and 6 bases, with 9 bases remaining between them. The CDR3 contains 13 residues. The CDR3 coding sequence is TGTGCCAGCAGTGAGTGGATAGGTCAGCCCCAGCATTTT. The encoded protein is CASSEWIGQPQHF.

This clone came up once. The chain has TRBV27 and TRBJ2-7; the D is unclear. Trimming removed 2 bases at V and 2 bases at J, with 7 bases between. CDR1 and CDR2 from the germline V gene are MNHEY and SMNVEV (reference sequence). This CDR3 has 13 residues. This CDR3 reads CASSLGTAYEQYF. DNA of the CDR3: TGTGCCAGCAGTTTAGGCACCGCCTACGAGCAGTACTTC.

The V gene is TRBV13, the J gene TRBJ2-3; possible D gene TRBD1, 5 bases. The CDR3 is 13 amino acids. The germline gives CDR1 PRHDT, CDR2 FYEKMQ (reference sequence). V was cut by 0 bases and J by 11 bases, with 12 bases left in between. The DNA for the CDR3 is TGTGCCAGCAGCTTAGGCAGGGTAATCGGGCAGTATTTT. It specifies CASSLGRVIGQYF. Full variable domain (remainder filled in from reference TRBV13 and TRBJ2-3): AAGVIQSPRHLIKEKRETATLKCYPIPRHDTVYWYQQGPGQDPQFLISFYEKMQSDKGSIPDRFSAQQFSDYHSELNMSSLELGDSALYFCASSLGRVIGQYFGPGTRLTVL.

The chain couples TRBV5-1 to TRBJ2-5, with TRBD1 matching over 12 bases. After removal of 4 bases from V and 4 bases from J, the junction contained 5 bases not matched to a gene. This CDR3 is built from 15 residues. Germline V gene data show CDR1 as SGHRS and CDR2 as YFSETQ. The CDR3 DNA reads as TGCGCCAGCAGCAGGGTGGGACAGGGGGCAGAGACCCAGTACTTC. Translating it yields CASSRVGQGAETQYF.

V and J are TRBV6-1 and TRBJ2-7; D possibly corresponds to TRBD2 (5 bases). Trimming took 1 base from V and 1 from J, leaving 11 bases between them. This CDR3 is built from 15 residues. The germline V gene has CDR1 MNHNS and CDR2 SASEGT. The CDR3 bases are TGTGCCAGCAGTGAAGTGGCTAGCACATCCTACGAGCAGTACTTC. It yields the protein CASSEVASTSYEQYF.

J is TRBJ2-7 and V is TRBV7-2; D remains unclear. This CDR3 region has 13 residues. V was cut by 5 bases and J by 3 bases, with 11 bases left in between. Germline values: CDR1 SGHTA, CDR2 FQGNSA. The CDR3 DNA reads as TGTGCCAGCAGCCACGGACGGCACTACGAGCAGTACTTC. It is translated as CASSHGRHYEQYF.

The chain employs TRBV9 and TRBJ2-7, with D unresolved. Trimming cost V 3 bases and J 5 bases, with 15 bases left between them. The CDR3 contains 14 residues. Germline V gene sequence: CDR1 SGDLS, CDR2 YYNGEE. The CDR3 region has the DNA TGTGCCAGCAGCGCCCCCTCGAGACCTCACGAGCAGTACTTC. Protein sequence: CASSAPSRPHEQYF. The variable domain in full, with the rest retrieved from reference TRBV9 and TRBJ2-7, is DSGVTQTPKHLITATGQRVTLRCSPRSGDLSVYWYQQSLDQGLQFLIQYYNGEERAKGNILERFSAQQFPDLHSELNLSSLELGDSALYFCASSAPSRPHEQYFGPGTRLTVT.

This clone was counted a single time. V and J are TRBV4-2 and TRBJ2-1; 8 nucleotides line up with TRBD2. Germline V gene lookup returns CDR1 LGHNA and CDR2 YNFKEQ. Trimming took 4 bases from V and 2 from J; bases not matched to a gene: 7. The CDR3 contains 16 residues. The CDR3 DNA is TGTGCCAGCAGCCCCCAAGCGGGGGCCACCTACAATGAGCAGTTCTTC. Amino acids: CASSPQAGATYNEQFF.

V usage is TRBV4-2 and J usage is TRBJ2-1, with D unclear. Germline CDR1 reads LGHNA; CDR2 reads YNFKEQ. This CDR3 is built from 11 residues. Trimming removed 2 bases from V and 4 bases from J, with 0 bases in between. This CDR3 reads CASSQYNEQFF. The CDR3, as DNA: TGTGCCAGCAGCCAATACAATGAGCAGTTCTTC.

The chain employs TRBV3-1 (or the pseudogene TRBV3-2) and TRBJ2-7; either TRBD1 or TRBD2 may fit D (5 bases each). V was cut by 1 base and J by 6 bases, with 10 bases left in between. This CDR3 region has 13 residues. Germline CDR1 and CDR2: LGHDT and YNNKEL (reference sequence). CDR3 sequence: CASSQAVGTEQYF. The CDR3, as DNA: TGTGCCAGCAGCCAAGCCGTCGGGACCGAGCAGTACTTC.

The CDR3 bases are TGCGCCAGCAGCTTGGGCATCACGAACACCGGGGAGCTGTTTTTT. This gives the protein CASSLGITNTGELFF. The chain is built from TRBV5-1 and TRBJ2-2, with no clear D. V lost 0 bases and J lost 0, with 6 bases in between. Germline loops: CDR1 SGHRS, CDR2 YFSETQ. The CDR3 is 15 residues long.

The V gene is TRBV7-9, the J gene TRBJ1-2; 11 bases line up with TRBD1. The V segment lost 6 bases and the J segment 3 bases; nucleotides outside the gene matches: 3. The CDR3 runs to 14 residues. CDR1 is SEHNR, CDR2 FQNEAQ, per germline (reference sequence). The CDR3, as DNA: TGTGCCAGCAGACCGGGACAGGGGGACTATGGCTACACCTTC. It codes for CASRPGQGDYGYTF.

The chain joins TRBV5-5 to TRBJ1-2; no clear D gene. This CDR3 is built from 14 residues. In germline, CDR1 is SGHKS, CDR2 YYEKEE (reference sequence). Trimming took off 1 base at V and 4 bases at J, with 11 bases between the two ends. CDR3: CASSLSTGGYGYTF. The DNA of the CDR3 is TGTGCCAGCAGCTTGTCCACCGGCGGCTATGGCTACACCTTC.